A selection of T cell receptor beta chains follows, all from one sample in a study of long-term antiretroviral therapy in people with HIV. Measured with immunoSEQ multiplex PCR; TCRdb has only the in-frame clones, and not every one. The table includes about 31,000 clones, around nine tenths detected once. Here the sequenced sample was unsorted PBMCs, taken 5 to 5.5 years after starting antiretroviral therapy. The source is a woman between 40 and 50 years old with HIV. Each CDR3 is given with its conserved first and last residue. The D gene is left open where the match is weak. Only some rows state a clone size, as once, few, many or a class for expanded clones.

CDR3 length,D gene,V gene,J gene,clone size,CDR3 protein,CDR3 DNA
12,-,TRBV7-9,TRBJ2-7,-,CASSQNTPEQYF,TGTGCCAGCAGCCAAAACACACCCGAGCAGTACTTC
15,TRBD1,TRBV18,TRBJ1-2,-,CASSPTTGGNYGYTF,TGTGCCAGCTCACCGACGACAGGGGGCAACTATGGCTACACCTTC
14,-,TRBV5-1,TRBJ2-2,-,CASSLAAGAGELFF,TGCGCCAGCAGCTTGGCCGCAGGGGCCGGGGAGCTGTTTTTT
15,-,TRBV29-1,TRBJ1-1,once,CSVSVGIKMNTEAFF,TGCAGCGTTTCCGTGGGGATCAAGATGAACACTGAAGCTTTCTTT
14,-,TRBV30,TRBJ1-5,few,CAWSVGAGDQPQHF,TGTGCCTGGAGTGTAGGGGCGGGGGATCAGCCCCAGCATTTT
14,-,TRBV27,TRBJ1-2,-,CASSIQGEGYGYTF,TGTGCCAGCAGCATACAGGGTGAGGGCTATGGCTACACCTTC
18,TRBD2,TRBV5-1,TRBJ2-7,-,CASSSAKAGGQGSYEQYF,TGCGCCAGCAGCTCTGCAAAAGCGGGGGGGCAGGGTTCCTACGAGCAGTACTTC
17,-,TRBV5-4,TRBJ2-3,-,CASSPGQGLVGTDTQYF,TGTGCCAGCAGCCCTGGTCAGGGTTTGGTCGGCACAGATACGCAGTATTTT
14,-,TRBV18,TRBJ1-2,-,CASSGGQLLSGYTF,TGTGCCAGCTCAGGCGGACAGCTACTATCTGGCTACACCTTC
13,-,TRBV29-1,TRBJ2-1,-,CSVLDQLNNEQFF,TGCAGCGTTCTTGACCAGCTGAACAATGAGCAGTTCTTC
14,TRBD1,TRBV19,TRBJ1-1,once,CASSTQRDRQEAFF,TGTGCCAGTAGTACCCAAAGGGACAGACAAGAAGCTTTCTTT
14,TRBD1,TRBV7-9,TRBJ2-7,-,CASSLSGGSYEQYF,TGTGCCAGCAGCTTATCAGGGGGCAGCTACGAGCAGTACTTC
16,TRBD1,TRBV9,TRBJ2-1,-,CASGLGGTGAYNEQFF,TGTGCCAGCGGCCTTGGCGGGACAGGGGCCTACAATGAGCAGTTCTTC
14,-,TRBV5-1,TRBJ2-7,-,CASSLDPGAYEQYF,TGCGCCAGCAGCTTGGACCCTGGGGCATACGAGCAGTACTTC
18,TRBD1,TRBV2,TRBJ1-2,-,CASSLTQGGLGPNYGYTF,TGTGCCAGCAGCCTGACACAGGGGGGACTGGGTCCTAACTATGGCTACACCTTC
15,-,TRBV12-5,TRBJ2-5,-,CASVSGSVYQETQYF,TGTGCTAGTGTCTCCGGCTCCGTGTACCAAGAGACCCAGTACTTC
15,-,TRBV7-2,TRBJ2-7,few,CASSLKQPGRNEQYF,TGTGCCAGCAGCTTAAAACAGCCGGGACGCAACGAGCAGTACTTC
15,-,TRBV14,TRBJ2-5,-,CASSQVWTVKETQYF,TGTGCCAGCAGCCAAGTTTGGACAGTGAAAGAGACCCAGTACTTC
13,-,TRBV5-1,TRBJ2-7,once,CASSPPDVYEQYF,TGCGCCAGCAGCCCCCCGGACGTCTACGAGCAGTACTTC
13,-,TRBV5-4,TRBJ2-2,-,CASSLRDTGELFF,TGTGCCAGCAGCCTGAGGGACACCGGGGAGCTGTTTTTT
18,TRBD2,TRBV7-9,TRBJ2-1,-,CASSLLPTSGGAGNEQFF,TGTGCCAGCAGCCTTCTCCCGACTAGCGGGGGGGCGGGCAATGAGCAGTTCTTC
15,-,TRBV5-4,TRBJ2-7,-,CASSHGGTASYEQYF,TGTGCCAGCAGCCATGGAGGGACAGCCAGTTACGAGCAGTACTTC
14,-,TRBV5-1,TRBJ2-7,-,CASSRGTNSYEQYF,TGCGCCAGCAGCCGGGGGACAAATTCCTACGAGCAGTACTTC
15,-,TRBV4-3,TRBJ1-5,few,CASSLQVAGNQPQHF,TGCGCCAGCAGCTTACAAGTGGCAGGCAATCAGCCCCAGCATTTT
14,-,TRBV2,TRBJ2-1,-,CASGARGNYNEQFF,TGTGCCAGCGGCGCGAGGGGAAACTACAATGAGCAGTTCTTC
14,-,TRBV6-5,TRBJ1-1,-,CASSYSAGGTEAFF,TGTGCCAGCAGTTACTCGGCTGGTGGCACTGAAGCTTTCTTT
13,-,TRBV6-1,TRBJ1-2,-,CASAAGRRIGYTF,TGTGCCAGCGCCGCGGGGCGCCGGATTGGCTACACCTTC
15,-,TRBV6-6,TRBJ1-2,-,CASRDTGWENYGYTF,TGTGCCAGCAGAGACACAGGGTGGGAGAACTATGGCTACACCTTC
14,-,TRBV7-9,TRBJ1-1,-,CASSSTGGLTEAFF,TGTGCCAGCAGCTCGACCGGGGGGCTTACTGAAGCTTTCTTT
16,TRBD2,TRBV6-6,TRBJ2-1,once,CASTSTSGLSFNEQFF,TGTGCCAGCACCTCCACTAGCGGGCTATCTTTCAATGAGCAGTTCTTC
15,-,TRBV10-3,TRBJ2-5,-,CAISDARVAQETQYF,TGTGCCATCAGTGATGCCAGGGTCGCCCAAGAGACCCAGTACTTC